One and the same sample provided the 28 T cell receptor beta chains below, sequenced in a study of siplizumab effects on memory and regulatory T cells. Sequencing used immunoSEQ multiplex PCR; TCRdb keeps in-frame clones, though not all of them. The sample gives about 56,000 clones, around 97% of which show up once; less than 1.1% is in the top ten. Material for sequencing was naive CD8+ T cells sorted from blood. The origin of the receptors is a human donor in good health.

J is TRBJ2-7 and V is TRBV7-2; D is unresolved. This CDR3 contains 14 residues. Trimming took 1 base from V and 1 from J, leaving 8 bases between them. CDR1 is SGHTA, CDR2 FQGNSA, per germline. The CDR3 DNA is TGTGCCAGCAGCTTAGATGGCGGTTCCTACGAGCAGTACTTC. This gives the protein CASSLDGGSYEQYF.

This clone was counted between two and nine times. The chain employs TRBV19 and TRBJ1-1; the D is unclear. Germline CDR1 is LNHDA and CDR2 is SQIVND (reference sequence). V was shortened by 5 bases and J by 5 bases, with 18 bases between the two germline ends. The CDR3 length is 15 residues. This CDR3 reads CASSPRTEGFTEAFF. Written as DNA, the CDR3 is TGTGCCAGTAGTCCCCGGACGGAGGGTTTTACTGAAGCTTTCTTT.

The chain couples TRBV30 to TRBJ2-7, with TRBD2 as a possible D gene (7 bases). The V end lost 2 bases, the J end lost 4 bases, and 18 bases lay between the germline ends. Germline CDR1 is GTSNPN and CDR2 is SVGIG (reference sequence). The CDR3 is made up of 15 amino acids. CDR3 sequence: CAWSSMGGGPYEQYF. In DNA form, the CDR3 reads TGTGCCTGGAGTTCCATGGGGGGGGGCCCGTACGAGCAGTACTTC.

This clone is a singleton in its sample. The CDR3 protein is CSAWGGPRVPEAFF. DNA of the CDR3: TGCAGCGCCTGGGGGGGACCGCGGGTGCCTGAAGCTTTCTTT. This rearrangement joins TRBV29-1 to TRBJ1-1, with TRBD1 as a possible D gene (5 bases). The CDR3 is 14 residues long. CDR1 SQVTM and CDR2 ANQGSEA come from the germline V gene. The V gene lost 7 bases and the J gene lost 6 bases, with 21 bases spanning the gap.

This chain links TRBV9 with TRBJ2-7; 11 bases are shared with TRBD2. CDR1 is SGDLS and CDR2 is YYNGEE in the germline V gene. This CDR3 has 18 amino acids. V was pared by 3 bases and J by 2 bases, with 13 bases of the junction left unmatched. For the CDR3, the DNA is TGTGCCAGCAGCGCCGGGACTAGCGGTTCATTTAATACCTACGAGCAGTACTTC. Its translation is CASSAGTSGSFNTYEQYF.

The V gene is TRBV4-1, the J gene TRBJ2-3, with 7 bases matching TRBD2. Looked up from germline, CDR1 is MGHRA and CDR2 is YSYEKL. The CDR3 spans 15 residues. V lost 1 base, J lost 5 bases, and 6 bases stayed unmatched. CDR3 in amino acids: CASSQGTGGIDTQYF. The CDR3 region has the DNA TGCGCCAGCAGCCAAGGGACGGGAGGTATAGATACGCAGTATTTT.

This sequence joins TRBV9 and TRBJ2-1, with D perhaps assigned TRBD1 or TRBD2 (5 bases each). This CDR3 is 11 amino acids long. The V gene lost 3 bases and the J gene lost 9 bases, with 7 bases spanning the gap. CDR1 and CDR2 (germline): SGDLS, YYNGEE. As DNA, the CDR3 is TGTGCCAGCAGCGGAGGGGTTGAGCAGTTCTTC. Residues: CASSGGVEQFF.

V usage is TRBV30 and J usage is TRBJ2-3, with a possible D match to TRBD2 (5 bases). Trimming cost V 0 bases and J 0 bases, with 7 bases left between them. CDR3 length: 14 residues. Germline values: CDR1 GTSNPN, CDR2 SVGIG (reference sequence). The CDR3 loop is CAWSVSGSTDTQYF. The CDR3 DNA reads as TGTGCCTGGAGTGTCTCGGGGAGCACAGATACGCAGTATTTT.

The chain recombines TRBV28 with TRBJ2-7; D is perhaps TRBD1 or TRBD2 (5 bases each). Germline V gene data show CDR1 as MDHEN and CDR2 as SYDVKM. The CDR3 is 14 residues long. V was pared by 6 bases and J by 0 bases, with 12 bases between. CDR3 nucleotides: TGTGCCAGCAGCGGGACGCCCAGCTCCTACGAGCAGTACTTC. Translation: CASSGTPSSYEQYF.

The CDR3 DNA sequence: TGTGCCAGCAGGCCCTACGACAGGGGGCAAGAGACCCAGTACTTC. Translating it yields CASRPYDRGQETQYF. The chain links TRBV2 to TRBJ2-5; 9 nucleotides align to TRBD1. Germline V gene data show CDR1 as SNHLY and CDR2 as FYNNEI. V was pared by 6 bases and J by 2 bases, with 7 bases of the junction left unmatched. The CDR3 runs to 15 residues.

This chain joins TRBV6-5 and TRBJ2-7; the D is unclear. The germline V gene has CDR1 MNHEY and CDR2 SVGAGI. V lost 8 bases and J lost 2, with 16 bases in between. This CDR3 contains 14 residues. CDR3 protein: CASGPIGLAYEQYF. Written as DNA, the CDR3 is TGTGCCAGCGGGCCTATCGGTTTAGCCTACGAGCAGTACTTC.

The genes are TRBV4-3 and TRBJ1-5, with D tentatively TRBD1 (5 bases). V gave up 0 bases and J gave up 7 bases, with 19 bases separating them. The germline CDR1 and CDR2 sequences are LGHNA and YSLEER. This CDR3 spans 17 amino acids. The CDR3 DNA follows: TGCGCCAGCAGCCAAGATCACGTGGGACTACGAATCCAGCCCCAGCATTTT. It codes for CASSQDHVGLRIQPQHF.

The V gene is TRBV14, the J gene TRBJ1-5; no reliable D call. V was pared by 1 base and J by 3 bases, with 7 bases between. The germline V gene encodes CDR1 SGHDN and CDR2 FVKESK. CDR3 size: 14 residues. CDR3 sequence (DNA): TGTGCCAGCAGCCAAGTTTCTCCCAATCAGCCCCAGCATTTT. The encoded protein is CASSQVSPNQPQHF.

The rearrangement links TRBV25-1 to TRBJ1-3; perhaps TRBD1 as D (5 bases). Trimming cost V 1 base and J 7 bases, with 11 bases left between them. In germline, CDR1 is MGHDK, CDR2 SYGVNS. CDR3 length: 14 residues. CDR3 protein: CASSELGQGNTIYF. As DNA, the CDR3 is TGTGCCAGCAGTGAATTAGGACAAGGGAACACCATATATTTT.

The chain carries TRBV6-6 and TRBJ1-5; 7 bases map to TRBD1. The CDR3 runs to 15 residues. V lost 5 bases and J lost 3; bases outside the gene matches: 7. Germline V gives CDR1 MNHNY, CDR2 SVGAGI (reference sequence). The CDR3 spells CASSLSGGLNQPQHF. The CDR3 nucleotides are TGTGCCAGCAGTCTGTCAGGGGGACTCAATCAGCCCCAGCATTTT.

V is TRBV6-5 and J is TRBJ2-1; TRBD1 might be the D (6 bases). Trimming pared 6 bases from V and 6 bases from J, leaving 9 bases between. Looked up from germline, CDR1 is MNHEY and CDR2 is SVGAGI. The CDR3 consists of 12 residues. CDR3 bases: TGTGCCAGCAGCGGACAGAGCAATGAGCAGTTCTTC. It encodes CASSGQSNEQFF.

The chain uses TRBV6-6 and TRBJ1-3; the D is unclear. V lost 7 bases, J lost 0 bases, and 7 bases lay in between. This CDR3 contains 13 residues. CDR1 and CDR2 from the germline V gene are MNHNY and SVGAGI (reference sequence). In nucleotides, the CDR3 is TGTGCCAGCACCCACCCCTCTGGAAACACCATATATTTT. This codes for CASTHPSGNTIYF.

The CDR3, as DNA: TGTGCCAGCAGTTCATTTAGCGGGGGCTACGAGCAGTACTTC. It encodes CASSSFSGGYEQYF. The chain has TRBV27 and TRBJ2-7, with 9 nucleotides matching TRBD2. The germline V gene encodes CDR1 MNHEY and CDR2 SMNVEV (reference sequence). Germline trimming cut 4 bases from V and 3 bases from J; bases unmatched to any gene: 4. The CDR3 has 14 amino acids.

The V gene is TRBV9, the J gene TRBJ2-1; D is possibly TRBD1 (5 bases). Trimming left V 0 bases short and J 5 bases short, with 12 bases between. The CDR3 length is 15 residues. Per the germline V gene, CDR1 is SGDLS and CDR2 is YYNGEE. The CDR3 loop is CASSVGQPGDNEQFF. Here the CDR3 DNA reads TGTGCCAGCAGCGTAGGACAGCCGGGTGACAATGAGCAGTTCTTC. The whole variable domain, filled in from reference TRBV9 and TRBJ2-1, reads DSGVTQTPKHLITATGQRVTLRCSPRSGDLSVYWYQQSLDQGLQFLIQYYNGEERAKGNILERFSAQQFPDLHSELNLSSLELGDSALYFCASSVGQPGDNEQFFGPGTRLTVL.

The CDR3 spells CASSLALPGPDSWEQFF. CDR3 coding DNA: TGTGCCAGCAGCTTAGCGCTCCCGGGCCCCGATAGTTGGGAGCAGTTCTTC. This chain uses TRBV7-9 with TRBJ2-1; D is uncertain. The CDR3 loop spans 17 amino acids. V dropped 0 bases and J dropped 10 bases, with 22 bases sitting between them. CDR1 SEHNR and CDR2 FQNEAQ come from the germline V gene (reference sequence).

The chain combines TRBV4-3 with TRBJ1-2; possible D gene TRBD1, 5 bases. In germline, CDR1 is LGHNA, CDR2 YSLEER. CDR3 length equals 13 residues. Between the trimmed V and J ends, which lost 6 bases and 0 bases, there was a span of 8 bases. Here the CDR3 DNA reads TGCGCCAGCAGGTCAGGGACTAACTATGGCTACACCTTC. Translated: CASRSGTNYGYTF.

As DNA, the CDR3 is TGTGCCAGCAATGCGGTAACCTCCTACGAGCAGTACTTC. Amino acids: CASNAVTSYEQYF. The chain employs TRBV2 and TRBJ2-7; no definite D call. Trimming took 7 bases from V and 0 from J, leaving 10 bases between them. Germline V gene data show CDR1 as SNHLY and CDR2 as FYNNEI. CDR3 size: 13 residues. Filled out from reference TRBV2 and TRBJ2-7, the complete variable domain reads EPEVTQTPSHQVTQMGQEVILRCVPISNHLYFYWYRQILGQKVEFLVSFYNNEISEKSEIFDDQFSVERPDGSNFTLKIRSTKLEDSAMYFCASNAVTSYEQYFGPGTRLTVT.

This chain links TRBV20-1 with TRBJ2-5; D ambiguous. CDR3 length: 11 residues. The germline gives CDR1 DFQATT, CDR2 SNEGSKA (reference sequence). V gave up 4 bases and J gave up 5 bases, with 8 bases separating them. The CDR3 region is CSAIPTETQYF. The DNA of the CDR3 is TGCAGTGCTATCCCGACGGAGACCCAGTACTTC.

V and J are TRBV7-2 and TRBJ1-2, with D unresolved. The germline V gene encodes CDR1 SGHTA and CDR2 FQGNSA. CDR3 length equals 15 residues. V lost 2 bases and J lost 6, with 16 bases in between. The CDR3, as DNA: TGTGCCAGCAGCTTACCCGTCCAGGTTTGGGATGGCTACACCTTC. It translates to CASSLPVQVWDGYTF.

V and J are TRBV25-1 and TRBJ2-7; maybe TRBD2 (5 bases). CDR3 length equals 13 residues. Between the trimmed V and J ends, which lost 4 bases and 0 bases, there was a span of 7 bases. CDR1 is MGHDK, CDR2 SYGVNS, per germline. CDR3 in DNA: TGTGCCAGCAGTGTAGGGAGCTCCTACGAGCAGTACTTC. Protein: CASSVGSSYEQYF.

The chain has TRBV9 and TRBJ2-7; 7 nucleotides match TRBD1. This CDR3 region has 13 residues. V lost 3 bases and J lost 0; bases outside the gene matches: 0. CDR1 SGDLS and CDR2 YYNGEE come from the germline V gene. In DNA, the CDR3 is TGTGCCAGCAGCGGGGACAGCTCCTACGAGCAGTACTTC. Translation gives CASSGDSSYEQYF.

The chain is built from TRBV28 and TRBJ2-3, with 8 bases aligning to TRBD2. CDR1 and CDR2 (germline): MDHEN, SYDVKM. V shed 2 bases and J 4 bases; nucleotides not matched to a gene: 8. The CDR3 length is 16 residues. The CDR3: CASSLEGREVADTQYF. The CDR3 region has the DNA TGTGCCAGCAGTTTAGAAGGGCGGGAGGTGGCAGATACGCAGTATTTT.

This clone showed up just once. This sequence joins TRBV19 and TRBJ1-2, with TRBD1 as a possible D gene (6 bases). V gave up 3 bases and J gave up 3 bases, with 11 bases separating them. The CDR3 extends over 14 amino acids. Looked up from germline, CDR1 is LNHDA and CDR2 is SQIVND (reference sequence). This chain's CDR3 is CASSMSSGDYGYTF. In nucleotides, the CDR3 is TGTGCCAGTAGTATGTCATCAGGGGACTATGGCTACACCTTC.